This TCR beta chain appears in the sequencing data of a study of shared clonotypes between healthy human individuals. Overall study results and limits: Generation probabilities of non-shared clonotypes were lower (relative to those shared by all four donors).

About this clone: Its antigen is as yet unknown.

Germline V gene sequence: CDR1 SGHRS, CDR2 YFSETQ. This CDR3 spans 14 amino acids. Trimming shortened V by 3 bases and J by 1 base, and 10 bases separated the two germline ends. Profiling relied on immunoSEQ multiplex PCR, and the TCRdb table lists in-frame clones only, not all of them. Of 2 million to 2.5 million clones listed, 95% were seen once; the top ten hold 0.1% to 0.15%. The material sequenced was naive CD4+ T cells sorted from blood. The subset here: CD45RA+ positively selected. The clonotype originates from a man between 18 and 35 years old in good health. The chain links TRBV5-1 to TRBJ2-5, with TRBD1 as a possible D gene (7 bases). This CDR3 reads CASSSGDSQETQYF. The CDR3 DNA follows: TGCGCCAGCAGCTCGGGGGACAGCCAAGAGACCCAGTACTTC.